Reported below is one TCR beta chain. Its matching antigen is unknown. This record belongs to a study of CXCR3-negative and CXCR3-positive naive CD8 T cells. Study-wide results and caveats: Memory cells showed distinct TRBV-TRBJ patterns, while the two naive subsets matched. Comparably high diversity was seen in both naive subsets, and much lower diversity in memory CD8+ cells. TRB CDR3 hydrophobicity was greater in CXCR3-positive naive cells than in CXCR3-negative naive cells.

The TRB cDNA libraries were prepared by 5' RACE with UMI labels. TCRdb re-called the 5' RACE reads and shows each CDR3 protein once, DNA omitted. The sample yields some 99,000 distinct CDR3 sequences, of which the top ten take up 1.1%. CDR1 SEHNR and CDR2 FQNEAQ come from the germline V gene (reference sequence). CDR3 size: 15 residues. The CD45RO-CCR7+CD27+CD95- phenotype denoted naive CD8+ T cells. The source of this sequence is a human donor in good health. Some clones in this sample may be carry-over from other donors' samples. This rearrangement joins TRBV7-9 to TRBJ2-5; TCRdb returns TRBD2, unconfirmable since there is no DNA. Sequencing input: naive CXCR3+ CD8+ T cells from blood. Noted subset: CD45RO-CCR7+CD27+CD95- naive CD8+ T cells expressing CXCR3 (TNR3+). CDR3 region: CASSSFQRGQETQYF. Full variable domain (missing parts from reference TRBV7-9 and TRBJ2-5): DTGVSQNPRHKITKRGQNVTFRCDPISEHNRLYWYRQTLGQGPEFLTYFQNEAQLEKSRLLSDRFSAERPKGSFSTLEIQRTEQGDSAMYLCASSSFQRGQETQYFGPGTRLLVL.